This T cell receptor beta chain derives from a study of spatial heterogeneity in lung cancer. Study findings and constraints: Resection saw ubiquitous expanded tumor TCRs appear in blood more than follow-up did.

Single TCR cDNA molecules each had their own unique molecular identifier. One entry per CDR3 protein results from TCRdb running MiXCR on the 5' RACE reads. The sample records approximately 40,000 distinct CDR3 sequences, approximately 5.5% being singletons. This clonotype was recorded many times. Antigen specificity is unknown. Trimming at V came to 5 bases and at J to 9 bases, leaving 11 bases not matched to a gene. From germline, CDR1 is SGHVS and CDR2 FNYEAQ. CDR3 length: 15 residues. Indicated time point: sample taken at primary tumor resection. Patients with untreated early-stage non-small cell lung cancer, numbering approximately 70, were the donors. Unsorted tumor, nontumor lung tissue or cryopreserved PBMC supplied the whole RNA.

The source of this sequence is a female donor with early-stage non-small cell lung cancer. Source: PBMCs, taken at surgery. The chain couples TRBV7-6 to TRBJ2-7; 12 nucleotides align to TRBD1. For the CDR3, the DNA is TGTGCCAGCAGCCGACTAGGGACAGGGGGCGCGCGGCAGTACTTC. It encodes CASSRLGTGGARQYF.